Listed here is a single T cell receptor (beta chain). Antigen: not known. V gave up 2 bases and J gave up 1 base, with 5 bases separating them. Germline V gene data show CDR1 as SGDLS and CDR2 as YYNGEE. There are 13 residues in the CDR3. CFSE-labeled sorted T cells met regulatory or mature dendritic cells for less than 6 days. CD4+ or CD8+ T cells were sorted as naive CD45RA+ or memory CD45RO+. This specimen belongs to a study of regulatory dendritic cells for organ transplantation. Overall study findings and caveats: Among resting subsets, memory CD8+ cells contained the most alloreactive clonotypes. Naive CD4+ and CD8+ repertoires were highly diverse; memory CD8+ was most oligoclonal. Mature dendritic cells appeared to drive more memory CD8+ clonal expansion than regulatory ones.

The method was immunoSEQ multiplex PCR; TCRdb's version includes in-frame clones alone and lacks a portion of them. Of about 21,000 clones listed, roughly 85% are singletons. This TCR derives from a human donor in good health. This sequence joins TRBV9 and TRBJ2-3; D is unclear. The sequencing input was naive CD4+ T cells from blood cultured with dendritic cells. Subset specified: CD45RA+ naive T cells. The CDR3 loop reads CASSVSGTDTQYF. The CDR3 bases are TGTGCCAGCAGCGTGAGTGGCACAGATACGCAGTATTTT.